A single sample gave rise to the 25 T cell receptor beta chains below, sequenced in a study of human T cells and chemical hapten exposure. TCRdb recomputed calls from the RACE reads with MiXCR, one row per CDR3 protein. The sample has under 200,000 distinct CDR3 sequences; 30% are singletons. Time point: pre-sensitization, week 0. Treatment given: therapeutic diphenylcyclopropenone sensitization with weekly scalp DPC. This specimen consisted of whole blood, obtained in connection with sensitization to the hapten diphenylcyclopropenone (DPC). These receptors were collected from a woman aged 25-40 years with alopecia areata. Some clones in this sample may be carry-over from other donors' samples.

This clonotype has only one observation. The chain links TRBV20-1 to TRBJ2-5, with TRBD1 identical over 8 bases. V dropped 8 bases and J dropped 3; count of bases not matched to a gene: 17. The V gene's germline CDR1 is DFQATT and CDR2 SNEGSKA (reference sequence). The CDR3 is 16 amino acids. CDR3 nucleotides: TGCAGTACCATGGCCCGCGGACAGGGAAGAAAAGAGACCCAGTACTTC. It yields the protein CSTMARGQGRKETQYF.

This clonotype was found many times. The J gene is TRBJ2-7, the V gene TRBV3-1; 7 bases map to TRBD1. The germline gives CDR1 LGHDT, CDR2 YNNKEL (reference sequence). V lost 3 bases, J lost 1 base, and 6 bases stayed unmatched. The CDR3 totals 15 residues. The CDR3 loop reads CASSHKNRGSYEQYF. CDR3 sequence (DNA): TGTGCCAGCAGCCACAAAAACAGGGGTTCCTACGAGCAGTACTTC.

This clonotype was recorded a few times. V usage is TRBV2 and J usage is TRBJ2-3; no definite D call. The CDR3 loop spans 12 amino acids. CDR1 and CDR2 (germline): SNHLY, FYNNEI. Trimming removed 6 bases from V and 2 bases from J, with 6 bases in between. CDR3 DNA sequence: TGTGCCAGCAGCTCGGTCACAGATACGCAGTATTTT. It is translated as CASSSVTDTQYF.

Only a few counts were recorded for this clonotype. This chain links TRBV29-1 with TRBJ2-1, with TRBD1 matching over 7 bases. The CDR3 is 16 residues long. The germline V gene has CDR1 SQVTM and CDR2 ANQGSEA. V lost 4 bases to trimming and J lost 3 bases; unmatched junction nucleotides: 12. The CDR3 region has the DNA TGCAGCGTTGCCCCACAGGGGATCGGGCTCTACAATGAGCAGTTCTTC. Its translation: CSVAPQGIGLYNEQFF.

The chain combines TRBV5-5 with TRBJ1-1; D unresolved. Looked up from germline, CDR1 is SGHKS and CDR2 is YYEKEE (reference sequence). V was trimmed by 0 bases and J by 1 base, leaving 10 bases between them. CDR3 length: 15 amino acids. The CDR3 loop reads CASSLGRASNTEAFF. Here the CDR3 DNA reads TGTGCCAGCAGCTTGGGACGGGCTTCGAACACTGAAGCTTTCTTT. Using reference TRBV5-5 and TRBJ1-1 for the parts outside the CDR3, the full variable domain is DAGVTQSPTHLIKTRGQQVTLRCSPISGHKSVSWYQQVLGQGPQFIFQYYEKEERGRGNFPDRFSARQFPNYSSELNVNALLLGDSALYLCASSLGRASNTEAFFGQGTRLTVV.

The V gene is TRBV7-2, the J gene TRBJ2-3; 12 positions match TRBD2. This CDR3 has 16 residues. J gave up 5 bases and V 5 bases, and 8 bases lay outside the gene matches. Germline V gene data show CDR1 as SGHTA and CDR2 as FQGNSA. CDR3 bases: TGTGCCAGCAGCACTGGACTAGCGGGGAAGGGAGATACGCAGTATTTT. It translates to CASSTGLAGKGDTQYF.

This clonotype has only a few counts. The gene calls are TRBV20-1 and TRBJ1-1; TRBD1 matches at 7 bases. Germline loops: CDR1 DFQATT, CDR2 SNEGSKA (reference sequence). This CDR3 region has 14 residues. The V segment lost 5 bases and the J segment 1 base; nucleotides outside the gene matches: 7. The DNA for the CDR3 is TGCAGTGCTGATCCGAGGACAGGGAACACTGAAGCTTTCTTT. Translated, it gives CSADPRTGNTEAFF.

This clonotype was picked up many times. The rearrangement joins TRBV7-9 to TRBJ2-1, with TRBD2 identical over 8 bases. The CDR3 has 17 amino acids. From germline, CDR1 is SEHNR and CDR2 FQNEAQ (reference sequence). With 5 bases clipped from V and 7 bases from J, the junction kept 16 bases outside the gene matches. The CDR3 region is CASSNGNSGTIRNEQFF. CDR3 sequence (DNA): TGTGCCAGCAGCAACGGAAATAGCGGGACCATTAGGAATGAGCAGTTCTTC.

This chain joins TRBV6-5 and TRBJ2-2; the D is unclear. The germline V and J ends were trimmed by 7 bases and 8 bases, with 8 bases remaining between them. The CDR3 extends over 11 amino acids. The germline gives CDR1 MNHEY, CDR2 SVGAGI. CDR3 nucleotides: TGTGCCAGCAACCAAGCGGGGGAGCTGTTTTTT. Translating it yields CASNQAGELFF.

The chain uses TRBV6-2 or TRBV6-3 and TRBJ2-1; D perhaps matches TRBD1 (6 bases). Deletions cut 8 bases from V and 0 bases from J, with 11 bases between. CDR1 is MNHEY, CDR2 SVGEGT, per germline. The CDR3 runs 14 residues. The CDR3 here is CASSGQSSYNEQFF. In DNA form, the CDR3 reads TGTGCCAGCTCCGGACAGAGCTCCTACAATGAGCAGTTCTTC.

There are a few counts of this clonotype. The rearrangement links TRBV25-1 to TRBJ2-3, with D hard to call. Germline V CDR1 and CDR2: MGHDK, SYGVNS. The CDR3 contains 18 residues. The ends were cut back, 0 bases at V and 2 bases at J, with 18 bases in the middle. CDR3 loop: CASSEYFADPTYTDTQYF. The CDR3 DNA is TGTGCCAGCAGTGAATACTTCGCAGACCCGACATACACAGATACGCAGTATTTT.

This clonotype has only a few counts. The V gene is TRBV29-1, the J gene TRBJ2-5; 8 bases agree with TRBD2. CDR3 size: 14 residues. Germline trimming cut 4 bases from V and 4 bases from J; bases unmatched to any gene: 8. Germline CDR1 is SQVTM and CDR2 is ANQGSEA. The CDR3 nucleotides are TGCAGCGTTGGAGTAGCGGGATTCGGAGAGACCCAGTACTTC. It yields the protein CSVGVAGFGETQYF. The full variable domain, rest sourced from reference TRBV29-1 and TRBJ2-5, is SAVISQKPSRDICQRGTSLTIQCQVDSQVTMMFWYRQQPGQSLTLIATANQGSEATYESGFVIDKFPISRPNLTFSTLTVSNMSPEDSSIYLCSVGVAGFGETQYFGPGTRLLVL.

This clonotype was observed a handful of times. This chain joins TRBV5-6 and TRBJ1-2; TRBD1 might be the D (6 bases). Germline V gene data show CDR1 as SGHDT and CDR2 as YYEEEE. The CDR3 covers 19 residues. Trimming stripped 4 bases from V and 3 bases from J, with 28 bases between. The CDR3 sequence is CASSARGFYRDIAHYGYTF. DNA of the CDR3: TGTGCCAGCAGCGCGAGAGGGTTTTACCGGGACATCGCTCACTATGGCTACACCTTC. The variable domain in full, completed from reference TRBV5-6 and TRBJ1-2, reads DAGVTQSPTHLIKTRGQQVTLRCSPKSGHDTVSWYQQALGQGPQFIFQYYEEEERQRGNFPDRFSGHQFPNYSSELNVNALLLGDSALYLCASSARGFYRDIAHYGYTFGSGTRLTVV.

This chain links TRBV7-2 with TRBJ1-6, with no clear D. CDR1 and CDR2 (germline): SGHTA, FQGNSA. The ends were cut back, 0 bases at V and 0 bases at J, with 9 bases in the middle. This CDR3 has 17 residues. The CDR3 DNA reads TGTGCCAGCAGCTTAGCGTACAAACCCTCCTATAATTCACCCCTCCACTTT. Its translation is CASSLAYKPSYNSPLHF.

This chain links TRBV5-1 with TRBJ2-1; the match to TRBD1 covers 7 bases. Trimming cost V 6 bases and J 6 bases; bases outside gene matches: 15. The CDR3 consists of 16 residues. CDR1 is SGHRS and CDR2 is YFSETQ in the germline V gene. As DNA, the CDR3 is TGCGCCAGCACCGAGACAGGGTCCACCTTCCTCAATGAGCAGTTCTTC. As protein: CASTETGSTFLNEQFF.

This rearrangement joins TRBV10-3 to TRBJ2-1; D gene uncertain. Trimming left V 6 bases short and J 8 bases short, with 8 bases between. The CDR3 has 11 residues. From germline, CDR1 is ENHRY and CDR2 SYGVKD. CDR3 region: CAIRTDDEQFF. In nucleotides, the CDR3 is TGTGCCATCAGGACTGACGATGAGCAGTTCTTC.

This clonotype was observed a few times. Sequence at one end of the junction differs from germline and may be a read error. CDR3 DNA sequence: TGTCGCGCGGGGAGCGGGAGGTACAATGAGCAGTTCTTC. It yields the protein CRAGSGRYNEQFF. This chain joins TRBV29-1 and TRBJ2-1; 9 nucleotides line up with TRBD2. The CDR3 sequence is 13 residues long. CDR1 and CDR2 (germline): SQVTM, ANQGSEA.

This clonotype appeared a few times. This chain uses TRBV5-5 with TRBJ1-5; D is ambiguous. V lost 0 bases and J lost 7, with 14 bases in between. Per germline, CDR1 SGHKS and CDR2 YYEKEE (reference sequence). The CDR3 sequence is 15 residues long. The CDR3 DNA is TGTGCCAGCAGCTTGGTCGCGACCGCGACCCAGCCCCAGCATTTT. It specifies CASSLVATATQPQHF. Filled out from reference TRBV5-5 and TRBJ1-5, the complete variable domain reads DAGVTQSPTHLIKTRGQQVTLRCSPISGHKSVSWYQQVLGQGPQFIFQYYEKEERGRGNFPDRFSARQFPNYSSELNVNALLLGDSALYLCASSLVATATQPQHFGDGTRLSIL.

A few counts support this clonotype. This chain's CDR3 is CASRQPQAYGYTF. In DNA form, the CDR3 reads TGTGCCAGCAGACAGCCGCAGGCCTATGGCTACACCTTC. The V gene is TRBV28, the J gene TRBJ1-2, with D unclear. From germline, CDR1 is MDHEN and CDR2 SYDVKM. This CDR3 has 13 residues. V lost 6 bases, J lost 4 bases, and 12 bases lay in between.

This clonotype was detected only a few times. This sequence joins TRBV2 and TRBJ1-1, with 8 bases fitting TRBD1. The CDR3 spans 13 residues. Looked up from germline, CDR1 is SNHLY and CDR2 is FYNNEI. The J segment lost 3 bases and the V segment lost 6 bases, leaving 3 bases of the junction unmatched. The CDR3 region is CASRADRDTEAFF. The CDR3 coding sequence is TGTGCCAGCAGGGCGGACAGGGACACTGAAGCTTTCTTT. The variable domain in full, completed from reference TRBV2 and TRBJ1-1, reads EPEVTQTPSHQVTQMGQEVILRCVPISNHLYFYWYRQILGQKVEFLVSFYNNEISEKSEIFDDQFSVERPDGSNFTLKIRSTKLEDSAMYFCASRADRDTEAFFGQGTRLTVV.

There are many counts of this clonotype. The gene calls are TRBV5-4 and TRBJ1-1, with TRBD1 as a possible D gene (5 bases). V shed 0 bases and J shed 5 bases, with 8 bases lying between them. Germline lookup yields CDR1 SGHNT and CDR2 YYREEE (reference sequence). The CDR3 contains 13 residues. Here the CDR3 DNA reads TGTGCCAGCAGCTTGGTCCGGGGGACTGAAGCTTTCTTT. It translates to CASSLVRGTEAFF.

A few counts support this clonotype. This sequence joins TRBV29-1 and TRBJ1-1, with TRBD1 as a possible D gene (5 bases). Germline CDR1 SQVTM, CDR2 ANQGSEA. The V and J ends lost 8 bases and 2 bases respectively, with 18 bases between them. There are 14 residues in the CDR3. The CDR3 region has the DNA TGCAGCATTTACCGGGGCCAGATAAACACTGAAGCTTTCTTT. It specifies CSIYRGQINTEAFF.

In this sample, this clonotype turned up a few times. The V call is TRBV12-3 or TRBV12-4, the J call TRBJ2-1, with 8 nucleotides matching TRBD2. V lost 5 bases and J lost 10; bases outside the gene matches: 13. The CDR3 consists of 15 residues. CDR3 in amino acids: CASSPDPGLGVEQFF. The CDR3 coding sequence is TGTGCCAGCAGTCCGGACCCGGGACTAGGTGTCGAGCAGTTCTTC.

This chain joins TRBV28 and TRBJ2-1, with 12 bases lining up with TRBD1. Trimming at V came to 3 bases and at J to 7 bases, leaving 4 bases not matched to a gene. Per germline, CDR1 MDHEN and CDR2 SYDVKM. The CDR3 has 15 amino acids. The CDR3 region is CASSLGTGGWNEQFF. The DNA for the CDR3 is TGTGCCAGCAGTTTGGGGACAGGGGGCTGGAATGAGCAGTTCTTC.

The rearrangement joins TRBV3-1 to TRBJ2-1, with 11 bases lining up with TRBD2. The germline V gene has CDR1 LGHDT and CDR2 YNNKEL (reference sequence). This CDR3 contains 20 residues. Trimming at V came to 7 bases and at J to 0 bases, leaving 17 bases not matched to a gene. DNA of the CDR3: TGTGCCAGCACCCCGCGCGGGACTAGCGGTGCCAGGATCTCCTACAATGAGCAGTTCTTC. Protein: CASTPRGTSGARISYNEQFF.